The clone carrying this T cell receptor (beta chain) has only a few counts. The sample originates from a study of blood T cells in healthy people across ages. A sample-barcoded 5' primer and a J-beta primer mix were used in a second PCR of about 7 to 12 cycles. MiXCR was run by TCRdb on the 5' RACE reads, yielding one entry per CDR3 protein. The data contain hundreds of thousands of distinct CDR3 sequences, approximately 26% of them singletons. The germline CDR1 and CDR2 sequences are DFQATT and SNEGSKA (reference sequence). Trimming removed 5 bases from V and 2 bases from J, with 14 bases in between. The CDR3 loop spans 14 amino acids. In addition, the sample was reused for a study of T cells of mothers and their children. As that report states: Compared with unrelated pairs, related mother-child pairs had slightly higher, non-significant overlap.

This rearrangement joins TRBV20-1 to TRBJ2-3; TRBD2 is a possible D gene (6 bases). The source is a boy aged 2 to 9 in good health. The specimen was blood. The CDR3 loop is CSALKAGSTDTQYF. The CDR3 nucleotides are TGCAGTGCTCTCAAAGCGGGTTCCACAGATACGCAGTATTTT.